This record covers a single T cell receptor beta chain. Three rounds of nested PCR, following a modified ARM-PCR protocol, produced the TCRbeta library. From the multiplex PCR reads, TCRdb called clonotypes with MiXCR, one entry per CDR3 protein. The sample has 90,000 to 100,000 distinct CDR3 sequences; 80% are singletons. The template was RNA from unsorted bulk tissue. The normal lung tissue was taken more than 3 cm from the tumor edge. This sample is part of a study of tumor and adjacent non-tumor tissue in lung cancer. The V and J ends lost 0 bases and 3 bases respectively, with 16 bases between them. The length of the CDR3 is 17 residues. Germline loops: CDR1 SGHNT, CDR2 YYREEE (reference sequence).

This TCR was sampled from a man in his sixties with small cell lung cancer. The chain uses TRBV5-4 and TRBJ2-1; no reliable D call. Specimen: distant non-tumor lung tissue. DNA for the CDR3: TGTGCCAGCAGCTTGGATAAGGTGACCCAGTACTACAATGAGCAGTTCTTC. It encodes CASSLDKVTQYYNEQFF.